The 13 T cell receptor beta chains below come from one sample, sequenced in a study of PD-1 blockade in classical Hodgkin lymphoma. Profiled with immunoSEQ multiplex PCR; TCRdb holds only in-frame clones, not every one. The sample contains just under 45,000 clones, approximately 72% of which appear only once. Exposure to brentuximab vedotin varied, and each patient had relapsed following autologous stem cell transplantation. The starting material was peripheral blood mononuclear cells (PBMCs), obtained before the second cycle of nivolumab. These receptor sequences come from a human donor with classical Hodgkin lymphoma.

The gene calls are TRBV9 and TRBJ2-2; D is undetermined. Germline loops: CDR1 SGDLS, CDR2 YYNGEE. The V end was cut by 0 bases, the J end by 6 bases, with 6 bases between. This CDR3 contains 13 residues. The CDR3 DNA is TGTGCCAGCAGCGTAGTCTCGGCCGGGGAGCTGTTTTTT. It specifies CASSVVSAGELFF.

V gene TRBV6-5 combines with J gene TRBJ1-5; D is undetermined. The V gene lost 5 bases and the J gene lost 5 bases, with 7 bases spanning the gap. CDR1 is MNHEY, CDR2 SVGAGI, per germline. This CDR3 contains 12 residues. CDR3 sequence reads: CASSRADQPQHF. CDR3 in DNA: TGTGCCAGCAGTCGGGCCGATCAGCCCCAGCATTTT.

This chain joins TRBV10-2 and TRBJ2-5, with D tentatively TRBD1 (6 bases). This CDR3 contains 14 residues. With 4 bases removed from V and 5 bases from J, the gap between germline ends came to 14 bases. Looked up from germline, CDR1 is WSHSY and CDR2 is SAAADI. DNA of the CDR3: TGCGCCAGCAGTGTTGCAGGGGAAACGGAGACCCAGTACTTC. Translation gives CASSVAGETETQYF.

This clone came up a few times. The chain combines TRBV7-6 with TRBJ2-1, with D perhaps matching TRBD1 (7 bases). Trimming stripped 4 bases from V and 2 bases from J, with 9 bases between. This CDR3 comprises 14 residues. The germline V gene encodes CDR1 SGHVS and CDR2 FNYEAQ. The CDR3 spells CASSSGGTYNEQFF. For the CDR3, the DNA is TGTGCCAGCAGCTCAGGGGGGACCTACAATGAGCAGTTCTTC.

This chain connects TRBV2 to TRBJ2-7, with a tentative D call TRBD1 (5 bases). V shed 3 bases and J shed 0 bases, with 9 bases lying between them. There are 14 residues in the CDR3. The germline V gene has CDR1 SNHLY and CDR2 FYNNEI. The DNA for the CDR3 is TGTGCCAGCAGTGAGGACATAAGCTCCTACGAGCAGTACTTC. Translating it yields CASSEDISSYEQYF.

This clone showed up just a few times. V and J are TRBV18 and TRBJ1-2; TRBD1 might be the D (5 bases). The CDR3 is 14 residues long. V gave up 0 bases and J gave up 7 bases, with 12 bases separating them. Germline V gene lookup returns CDR1 KGHSH and CDR2 LQKENI. The CDR3 reads CASSPPAGTVGYTF. In DNA form, the CDR3 reads TGTGCCAGCTCACCACCGGCAGGGACGGTTGGCTACACCTTC.

The chain employs TRBV29-1 and TRBJ1-1, with a possible D match to TRBD1 (5 bases). The germline V gene encodes CDR1 SQVTM and CDR2 ANQGSEA. The V end lost 6 bases, the J end lost 5 bases, and 10 bases lay between the germline ends. The CDR3 totals 11 residues. In DNA, the CDR3 is TGCAGCGTCCTACAGGCTACTGAAGCTTTCTTT. Protein: CSVLQATEAFF.

This clone appeared once. CDR3 in DNA: TGTGCCAGCAGCCTAGGGGGACAAGAGACCCAGTACTTC. Amino acid sequence: CASSLGGQETQYF. The gene calls are TRBV5-4 and TRBJ2-5; TRBD1 might be the D (6 bases). This CDR3 region has 13 residues. The V end was cut by 4 bases, the J end by 2 bases, with 9 bases between. Looked up from germline, CDR1 is SGHNT and CDR2 is YYREEE (reference sequence).

This chain joins TRBV11-2 and TRBJ1-1; TRBD1 might be the D (6 bases). Germline V gene sequence: CDR1 SGHAT, CDR2 FQNNGV. Trimming took off 5 bases at V and 2 bases at J, with 15 bases between the two ends. The CDR3 extends over 15 amino acids. The DNA of the CDR3 is TGTGCCAGCAGCCCCAATAGGGGGGTAAACACTGAAGCTTTCTTT. It yields the protein CASSPNRGVNTEAFF.

The chain has TRBV5-5 and TRBJ1-4; 7 bases are a match to TRBD1. The junction had 8 bases not matched to a gene; V was cut back by 4 bases and J by 2 bases. The germline V gene has CDR1 SGHKS and CDR2 YYEKEE (reference sequence). The CDR3 sequence is 16 residues long. Here the CDR3 DNA reads TGTGCCAGCAGCCAACAGGGGAGATTCACTAATGAAAAACTGTTTTTT. Protein product: CASSQQGRFTNEKLFF.

J is TRBJ2-4 and V is TRBV30; D is unresolved. Germline CDR1 and CDR2: GTSNPN and SVGIG (reference sequence). CDR3 length equals 15 residues. With 2 bases removed from V and 0 bases from J, the gap between germline ends came to 11 bases. CDR3 amino acids: CAWSRGSLAKNIQYF. In DNA, the CDR3 is TGTGCCTGGAGTCGCGGATCCCTAGCCAAAAACATTCAGTACTTC. The variable domain in full, completed from reference TRBV30 and TRBJ2-4, reads SQTIHQWPATLVQPVGSPLSLECTVEGTSNPNLYWYRQAAGRGLQLLFYSVGIGQISSEVPQNLSASRPQDRQFILSSKKLLLSDSGFYLCAWSRGSLAKNIQYFGAGTRLSVL.

Worth noting for this clone: Other nucleotide sequences from this sample produce the same CDR3. The chain is built from TRBV7-3 and TRBJ1-1; D uncertain. V lost 2 bases, J lost 2 bases, and 9 bases lay in between. Germline CDR1 and CDR2: SGHTA and FQGTGA. The CDR3 is 14 residues long. The CDR3 reads CASSLGGGNTEAFF. CDR3 nucleotide sequence: TGTGCCAGCAGCTTAGGTGGCGGTAACACTGAAGCTTTCTTT.

The chain couples TRBV2 to TRBJ1-2, with 7 bases fitting TRBD1. Germline V CDR1 and CDR2: SNHLY, FYNNEI. The trim removed 6 bases at V and 5 bases at J, leaving 3 bases unmatched. The CDR3 is made up of 12 amino acids. The CDR3 sequence is CASRGTAYGYTF. The CDR3 nucleotides read TGTGCCAGCAGAGGGACAGCTTATGGCTACACCTTC.